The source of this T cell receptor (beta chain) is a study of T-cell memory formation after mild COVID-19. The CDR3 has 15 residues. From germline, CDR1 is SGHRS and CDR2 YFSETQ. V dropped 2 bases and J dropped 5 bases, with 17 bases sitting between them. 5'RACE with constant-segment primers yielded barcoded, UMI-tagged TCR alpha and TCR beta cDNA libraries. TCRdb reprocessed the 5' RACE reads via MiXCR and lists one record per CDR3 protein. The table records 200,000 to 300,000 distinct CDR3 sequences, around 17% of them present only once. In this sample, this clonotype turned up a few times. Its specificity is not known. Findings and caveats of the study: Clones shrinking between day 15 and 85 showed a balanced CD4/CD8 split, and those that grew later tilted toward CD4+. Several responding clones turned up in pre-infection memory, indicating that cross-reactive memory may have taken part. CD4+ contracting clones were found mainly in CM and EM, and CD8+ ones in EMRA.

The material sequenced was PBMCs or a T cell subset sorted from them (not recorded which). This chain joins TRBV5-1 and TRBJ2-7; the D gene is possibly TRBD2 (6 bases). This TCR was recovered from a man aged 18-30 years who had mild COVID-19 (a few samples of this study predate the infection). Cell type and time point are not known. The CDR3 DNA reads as TGCGCCAGCAGCTTCGCGGGGCTCCGCCAGGACGAGCAGTACGTC. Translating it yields CASSFAGLRQDEQYV.